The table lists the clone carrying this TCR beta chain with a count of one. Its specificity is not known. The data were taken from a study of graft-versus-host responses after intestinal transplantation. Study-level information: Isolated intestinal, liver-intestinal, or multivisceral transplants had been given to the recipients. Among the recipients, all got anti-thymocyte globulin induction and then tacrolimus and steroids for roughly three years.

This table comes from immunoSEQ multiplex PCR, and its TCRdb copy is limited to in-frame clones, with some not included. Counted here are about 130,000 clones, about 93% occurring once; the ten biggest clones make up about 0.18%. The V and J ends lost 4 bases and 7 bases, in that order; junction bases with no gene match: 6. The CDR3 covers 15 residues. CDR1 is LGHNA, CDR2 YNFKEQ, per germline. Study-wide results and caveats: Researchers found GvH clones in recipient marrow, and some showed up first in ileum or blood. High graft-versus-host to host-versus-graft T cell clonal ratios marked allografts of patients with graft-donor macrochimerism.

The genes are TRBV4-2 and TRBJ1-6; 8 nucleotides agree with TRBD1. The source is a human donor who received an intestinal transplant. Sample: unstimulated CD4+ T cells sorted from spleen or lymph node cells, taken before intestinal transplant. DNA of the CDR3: TGTGCCAGCAGCCCAAGACAGGGGTCAAATTCACCCCTCCACTTT. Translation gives CASSPRQGSNSPLHF.